A selection of T cell receptor beta chains follows, all from one sample in a study of regulatory T cells in long-lasting Graves disease. TCRdb reprocessed the multiplex PCR reads via MiXCR and lists one record per CDR3 protein. Of about 430,000 distinct CDR3 sequences listed, 21% are singletons. Sequences were derived from peripheral blood mononuclear cells (PBMCs), sampled when the disease was refractory, from a patient treated with antithyroid drugs. The receptor set was obtained from a female donor with Graves disease. Both conserved end residues are part of each CDR3. A D gene is named only where the DNA matches it firmly. Size is omitted from some rows. Given values are once, few, many or a class for expanded clones.

>.|.|TRBV2|TRBJ2-3
TGTGCCAGCAGTGAGCAGGGCTCAGATACGCAGTATTTT
CASSEQGSDTQYF
>few|.|TRBV3-1|TRBJ1-1
TGTGCCAGCAGCCAATTTCCAGAAGGGAACACTGAAGCTTTCTTT
CASSQFPEGNTEAFF
>few|TRBD1|TRBV20-1|TRBJ2-7
TGCAGTGCTAGCTGGGACAGGGTAGGGCGGGAATACGAGCAGTACTTC
CSASWDRVGREYEQYF
>many|TRBD1|TRBV7-2|TRBJ2-5
TGTGCCAGCAGCTTTAGAGGGGGCGCAAAGACCCAGTACTTC
CASSFRGGAKTQYF
>few|.|TRBV2|TRBJ2-4
TGTGCCAGCATATTTTTGGGGGCAGGGGCCAAAAACATTCAGTACTTC
CASIFLGAGAKNIQYF
>many|.|TRBV3-1|TRBJ2-5
TGTGCCAGCAGCCCCGTGGCCCAAGGGTCCCAGTACTTC
CASSPVAQGSQYF
>many|.|TRBV7-9|TRBJ2-7
TGTGCCAGCAGCCAAACCAATGCGGGACTCTCCTACGAGCAGTACTTC
CASSQTNAGLSYEQYF
>many|TRBD1|TRBV28|TRBJ1-2
TGTGCCAGCATTACGGGACAGGGGGCTCGCGGCTACACCTTC
CASITGQGARGYTF
>.|.|TRBV4-2|TRBJ2-5
TGTGCCAGCAGCGAAGTGGTCCAAGAGACCCAGTACTTC
CASSEVVQETQYF
>.|.|TRBV18|TRBJ2-2
TGTGCCAGCTCACCAGGGCTAGCCCAGGGGGAGCTGTTTTTT
CASSPGLAQGELFF
>many|TRBD1|TRBV3-1|TRBJ1-4
TGTGCCAGCAGCATCCGGGACAGGGGAACTAATGAAAAACTGTTTTTT
CASSIRDRGTNEKLFF
>.|TRBD1|TRBV2|TRBJ2-1
TGTGCCAGCAGCAGGACAGGGGTGTCCTACAATGAGCAGTTCTTC
CASSRTGVSYNEQFF
>.|TRBD1|TRBV4-1|TRBJ1-2
TGCGCCAGCAGCCAATGGGACACACAGGGGTATGGCTACACCTTC
CASSQWDTQGYGYTF
>many|TRBD1|TRBV28|TRBJ1-5
TGTGCCAGCAGTTTACACCACGGGACAGATAGGAATCAGCCCCAGCATTTT
CASSLHHGTDRNQPQHF
>many|.|TRBV6-1|TRBJ2-4
TGTGCCAGCACCAAGGAACAGGGAAGAGGCAAAAACATTCAGTACTTC
CASTKEQGRGKNIQYF
>many|.|TRBV12-3/TRBV12-4|TRBJ2-7
TGTGCCAGCAGCCGCCGCCGGGGGGCGTACGAGCAGTACTTC
CASSRRRGAYEQYF
>.|TRBD2|TRBV28|TRBJ2-1
TGTGCCAGCAGTGATCCGGGACTAGCCAGTGAGCAGTTCTTC
CASSDPGLASEQFF
>many|.|TRBV6-5|TRBJ1-6
TGTGCCAGCAGTTATGGGACCCCCGGCGAGGTTTCACCCCTCCACTTT
CASSYGTPGEVSPLHF
>.|TRBD1|TRBV5-1|TRBJ2-5
TGCGCCAGCAGCTCCCGGACAGGTTCGGAGACCCAGTACTTC
CASSSRTGSETQYF
>.|.|TRBV28|TRBJ2-1
TGTGCCAGCAGTGACGGGATCCATGGTGAGCAGTTCTTC
CASSDGIHGEQFF
>.|TRBD2|TRBV27|TRBJ2-3
TGTGCCAGCGTAGGGCGGGAGACAGATACGCAGTATTTT
CASVGRETDTQYF
>many|TRBD1|TRBV28|TRBJ2-5
TGTGCCAGCAGTTTAGGAGACAGGGTGGAGACCCAGTACTTC
CASSLGDRVETQYF
>.|TRBD1|TRBV5-5|TRBJ1-5
TGTGCCAGCAACTTAACCCAGGGGGTCAATCAGCCCCAGCATTTT
CASNLTQGVNQPQHF
>many|.|TRBV28|TRBJ1-1
TGTGCCAGCAGTTATGGGGGAGCTATGAACACTGAAGCTTTCTTT
CASSYGGAMNTEAFF
>.|TRBD2|TRBV20-1|TRBJ2-7
TGCAGTGCTTATAGCGGGAGAGGGTACGAGCAGTACTTC
CSAYSGRGYEQYF
>.|.|TRBV24-1|TRBJ2-1
TGTGCCACCAGTGATTTTGATAGTCGGGGGTACAATGAGCAGTTCTTC
CATSDFDSRGYNEQFF
>.|.|TRBV7-2|TRBJ2-7
TGTGCCAGCAGCTTGAGTTCGGTCGCCGGGCAGTACTTC
CASSLSSVAGQYF
>many|.|TRBV2|TRBJ2-7
TGTGCCAGCAGTGAAATCAGGGAGTACGAGCAGTACTTC
CASSEIREYEQYF
>.|.|TRBV7-9|TRBJ2-5
TGTGCCAGCAGCTTAAGTACCGATGGGTTCCAAGAGACCCAGTACTTC
CASSLSTDGFQETQYF
>.|.|TRBV19|TRBJ2-2
TGTGCCAGTAGTATAGAGTGGGCGGGCACCGGGGAGCTGTTTTTT
CASSIEWAGTGELFF
>.|.|TRBV2|TRBJ2-3
TGTGCCAGCAGTTGGTCTAACACAGATACGCAGTATTTT
CASSWSNTDTQYF
>many|.|TRBV2|TRBJ1-3
TGTGCCAGCGGACAGGGAAACACCATATATTTT
CASGQGNTIYF
>few|.|TRBV20-1|TRBJ1-3
TGCAGTGCTAGAGATAGTGACGGATACTCTGGAAACACCATATATTTT
CSARDSDGYSGNTIYF
>many|.|TRBV28|TRBJ2-7
TGTGCCAGCAGAGGGCAAGACTCCTACGAGCAGTACTTC
CASRGQDSYEQYF
>many|.|TRBV28|TRBJ1-2
TGTGCCAGCAGTTTCACAGGGACGTCTCGCTATGGCTACACCTTC
CASSFTGTSRYGYTF
>.|.|TRBV19|TRBJ1-2
TGTGCCAGTAGTATAGGGACAGTCGACTATGGCTACACCTTC
CASSIGTVDYGYTF
>many|TRBD2|TRBV28|TRBJ2-2
TGTGCCAGCAGTTCCTCGGGACTAGCAGTGGGAACCGGGGAGCTGTTTTTT
CASSSSGLAVGTGELFF
>many|TRBD1|TRBV27|TRBJ1-2
TGTGCCAGCAGTCCCTCGGGACAGGGGGCTGGAGGCTACACCTTC
CASSPSGQGAGGYTF
>.|.|TRBV19|TRBJ1-6
TGTGCCAGTAGCCGGGACATCCGACGGGGAGTTGATAATTCACCCCTCCACTTT
CASSRDIRRGVDNSPLHF
>few|.|TRBV6-1|TRBJ1-2
TGTGCCAGCAGCTCGGCGTATGACTACACCTTC
CASSSAYDYTF
>many|TRBD1|TRBV2|TRBJ1-5
TGTGCCAGCAGTGGAGACAGGGGTAATCAGCCCCAGCATTTT
CASSGDRGNQPQHF
>.|TRBD2|TRBV29-1|TRBJ2-1
TGCAGCGTTGGGACTAGTATCAATGAGCAGTTCTTC
CSVGTSINEQFF
>.|.|TRBV5-1|TRBJ2-7
TGCGCCAGCAGACCTGCTCTGAGCTCCTACGAGCAGTACTTC
CASRPALSSYEQYF
>once|TRBD1|TRBV2|TRBJ1-2
TGTGCCAGCAGTCTAGACAGGGGGCTTGAGGGCTACACCTTC
CASSLDRGLEGYTF
>.|.|TRBV11-3|TRBJ2-7
TGTGCCAGCAGCTTTGGTTTTCCTGGCGAGCAGTACTTC
CASSFGFPGEQYF
>many|.|TRBV6-1|TRBJ2-2
TGTGCCAGCAGTGAATTCGGGGTTAACACCGGGGAGCTGTTTTTT
CASSEFGVNTGELFF
>many|.|TRBV5-1|TRBJ1-1
TGCGCCAGCAGCTTTGGACAGACGGAGAGGAACACTGAAGCTTTCTTT
CASSFGQTERNTEAFF
>.|.|TRBV10-2|TRBJ1-5
TGCGCCAGCAGGGGGGGGATAAGCAATCAGCCCCAGCATTTT
CASRGGISNQPQHF
>many|.|TRBV27|TRBJ1-1
TGTGCCAGCAGTTCCCTCGGGACAACCACTCCTGAAGCTTTCTTT
CASSSLGTTTPEAFF
>.|.|TRBV30|TRBJ1-1
TGTGCCTGGAGTCTTAAGGCGAACACTGAAGCTTTCTTT
CAWSLKANTEAFF
>few|.|TRBV2|TRBJ2-3
TGTGCCAGCACCCTCGAGGGGGACTTACGGGCAGATACGCAGTATTTT
CASTLEGDLRADTQYF
>many|.|TRBV27|TRBJ2-5
TGTGCCAGCAGACGGGTGGACCAAGAGACCCAGTACTTC
CASRRVDQETQYF
>.|.|TRBV6-1|TRBJ2-7
TGTGCCAGCGGGGGGGGCCCACGGAGCTTC
CASGGGPRSF
>.|.|TRBV29-1|TRBJ1-3
TGCAGCGTTTCTCCGCCCGGCCAACCGACGGGGGGAAACACCATATATTTT
CSVSPPGQPTGGNTIYF